These 32 T cell receptor beta chains were all obtained from the same sample, sequenced in a study of T-cell memory formation after mild COVID-19. TCRdb re-called the 5' RACE reads through MiXCR, storing one row per CDR3 protein. This table holds about 340,000 distinct CDR3 sequences, over 10% found once. The sequencing sample was made of PBMCs or a T cell subset sorted from them (not recorded which). The receptors here all came from a man between 18 and 29 years old who had mild COVID-19 (a few samples of this study predate the infection). Cell type and time point are not known.

V is TRBV4-2 and J is TRBJ2-2, with no clear D. The V and J ends lost 0 bases and 4 bases respectively, with 6 bases between them. This CDR3 comprises 14 residues. Germline V lookup: CDR1 LGHNA, CDR2 YNFKEQ. The CDR3 here is CASSQDSRTGELFF. As DNA, the CDR3 is TGTGCCAGCAGCCAAGACAGCCGCACCGGGGAGCTGTTTTTT.

This rearrangement joins TRBV20-1 to TRBJ2-3; maybe TRBD1 (5 bases). Germline V gene lookup returns CDR1 DFQATT and CDR2 SNEGSKA (reference sequence). This CDR3 comprises 15 residues. V was shortened by 3 bases and J by 0 bases, with 13 bases between the two germline ends. The CDR3 loop reads CSASLSTASTDTQYF. CDR3 sequence (DNA): TGCAGTGCTAGCCTGTCGACAGCCAGCACAGATACGCAGTATTTT.

The chain recombines TRBV20-1 with TRBJ2-3; D is ambiguous. This CDR3 region has 12 residues. The V gene lost 7 bases and the J gene lost 0 bases, with 8 bases spanning the gap. Germline values: CDR1 DFQATT, CDR2 SNEGSKA (reference sequence). The CDR3 DNA sequence: TGCAGTGGTGAGGTTAGCACAGATACGCAGTATTTT. Protein sequence: CSGEVSTDTQYF.

The V gene is TRBV5-1, the J gene TRBJ2-7, with D tentatively TRBD1 (6 bases). Per germline, CDR1 SGHRS and CDR2 YFSETQ. This CDR3 has 17 residues. V dropped 2 bases and J dropped 2 bases, with 20 bases sitting between them. CDR3 protein: CASSFLPGTTPTYEQYV. The CDR3 coding sequence is TGCGCCAGCAGCTTCCTACCCGGGACAACCCCTACCTACGAGCAGTACGTC.

This chain joins TRBV6-2 or TRBV6-3 and TRBJ1-1; tentative D call: TRBD1 (5 bases). From germline, CDR1 is MNHEY and CDR2 SVGEGT. The CDR3 has 19 amino acids. V gave up 2 bases and J gave up 0 bases, with 22 bases separating them. CDR3 loop: CASSYPFAASGTMNTEAFF. CDR3 in DNA: TGTGCCAGCAGTTACCCATTTGCGGCCTCTGGGACCATGAACACTGAAGCTTTCTTT.

This clonotype was counted between two and nine times. The V and J genes are TRBV4-1 and TRBJ2-1; 9 nucleotides agree with TRBD2. This CDR3 spans 17 amino acids. The V gene end was trimmed by 6 bases and the J gene end by 11 bases; junction bases not matched to a gene: 20. Germline V gene sequence: CDR1 MGHRA, CDR2 YSYEKL. CDR3 in amino acids: CASRQIVAAGGPVQQFF. The CDR3 nucleotides are TGCGCCAGCAGGCAAATCGTCGCTGCGGGGGGGCCCGTTCAGCAGTTCTTC.

This clonotype has only a few counts. The chain couples TRBV6-2 or TRBV6-3 to TRBJ1-5; 8 bases are a match to TRBD1. Per germline, CDR1 MNHEY and CDR2 SVGEGT. CDR3 length equals 14 residues. Trimming removed 5 bases from V and 6 bases from J; junction bases left unmatched: 6. The CDR3 here is CASSRTGSGQPQHF. CDR3 DNA: TGTGCCAGCAGTCGGACAGGGTCGGGTCAGCCCCAGCATTTT.

CDR3 sequence: CAISGQGDQPQHF. The CDR3 DNA sequence: TGTGCCATCAGTGGCCAGGGTGATCAGCCCCAGCATTTT. V gene TRBV10-3 combines with J gene TRBJ1-5; maybe TRBD1 (5 bases). This CDR3 is built from 13 residues. V was clipped by 4 bases and J by 5 bases, with 9 bases between them. Germline CDR1 reads ENHRY; CDR2 reads SYGVKD.

J is TRBJ1-2 and V is TRBV18, with D perhaps TRBD1 (6 bases). Germline loops: CDR1 KGHSH, CDR2 LQKENI. Trimming removed 5 bases from V and 6 bases from J, with 13 bases in between. CDR3 length: 13 residues. The chain's CDR3 is CASSSTGGDGYTF. Written as DNA, the CDR3 is TGTGCCAGCTCATCGACAGGTGGCGATGGCTACACCTTC.

The table lists this clonotype with many counts. The V and J genes are TRBV4-1 and TRBJ2-5, with 8 bases fitting TRBD2. The CDR3 is made up of 17 amino acids. Trimming at V came to 4 bases and at J to 5 bases, leaving 15 bases not matched to a gene. Per the germline V gene, CDR1 is MGHRA and CDR2 is YSYEKL. DNA for the CDR3: TGCGCCAGCAGCCCCAGGTCGGGGCGGGGGGTTGAGGAGACCCAGTACTTC. Protein sequence: CASSPRSGRGVEETQYF.

This clonotype was seen many times. The chain links TRBV6-5 to TRBJ1-5; tentative D call: TRBD1 (5 bases). V was pared by 4 bases and J by 5 bases, with 12 bases between. From germline, CDR1 is MNHEY and CDR2 SVGAGI. The CDR3 consists of 14 residues. The CDR3 loop is CASSLGQGDQPQHF. The CDR3 bases are TGTGCCAGCAGTTTAGGGCAGGGTGATCAGCCCCAGCATTTT.

There are many counts of this clonotype. The chain is built from TRBV24-1 and TRBJ2-1; D not certain. Looked up from germline, CDR1 is KGHDR and CDR2 is SFDVKD. This CDR3 comprises 14 residues. V was clipped by 6 bases and J by 9 bases, with 17 bases between them. CDR3: CATSPGPEPSEQFF. In DNA form, the CDR3 reads TGTGCCACCAGTCCCGGACCAGAGCCCAGTGAGCAGTTCTTC.

The sample holds a few counts of this clonotype. V and J are TRBV15 and TRBJ2-6, with D possibly matching TRBD1 (6 bases). Germline CDR1 reads LNHNV; CDR2 reads YYDKDF (reference sequence). The CDR3 length is 18 residues. The ends were cut back, 3 bases at V and 1 base at J, with 16 bases in the middle. The CDR3 loop is CATSSSKGQPSGANVLTF. The CDR3 coding sequence is TGTGCCACCAGCAGTTCAAAAGGACAGCCATCTGGGGCCAACGTCCTGACTTTC.

This clonotype appeared many times. A read error may account for a junction end that differs from germline. The CDR3: CASSEGGGSYEQYF. The CDR3 region has the DNA TGTGCCAGCAGCGAAGGCGGGGGCTCCTACGAGCAGTACTTC. The V and J genes are TRBV6-1 and TRBJ2-7; TRBD2 agrees at 7 bases. The germline CDR1 and CDR2 sequences are MNHNS and SASEGT. The CDR3 spans 14 residues.

The V gene is TRBV30, the J gene TRBJ2-3; 11 nucleotides agree with TRBD2. Per the germline V gene, CDR1 is GTSNPN and CDR2 is SVGIG (reference sequence). After removal of 6 bases from V and 0 bases from J, the junction contained 14 bases not matched to a gene. The CDR3 has 18 amino acids. Written as DNA, the CDR3 is TGTGCCTGCTACCTAGCCCTGGGACTAGCGGAAAGCACAGATACGCAGTATTTT. Residues: CACYLALGLAESTDTQYF.

This clonotype was observed a handful of times. CDR3 DNA: TGCGCCAGCAGCCGGCAGAGCTTAGGCACCCATAGCACAGATACGCAGTATTTT. It codes for CASSRQSLGTHSTDTQYF. The V call is TRBV4-1, the J call TRBJ2-3, with D hard to call. The CDR3 has 18 residues. The V end lost 4 bases, the J end lost 0 bases, and 20 bases lay between the germline ends. Germline-derived CDR1 and CDR2 are MGHRA and YSYEKL.

This chain joins TRBV20-1 and TRBJ2-3; the match to TRBD2 covers 10 bases. V shed 0 bases and J 5 bases; nucleotides not matched to a gene: 8. The CDR3 has 16 residues. Germline CDR1 and CDR2: DFQATT and SNEGSKA (reference sequence). The CDR3 loop is CSARDRSSGGLDTQYF. As DNA, the CDR3 is TGCAGTGCTAGAGATCGCTCTAGCGGGGGATTAGATACGCAGTATTTT.

This chain joins TRBV7-2 and TRBJ2-2; D remains unclear. Trimming removed 5 bases from V and 5 bases from J, with 9 bases in between. Germline loops: CDR1 SGHTA, CDR2 FQGNSA. The length of the CDR3 is 13 residues. DNA for the CDR3: TGTGCCAGCAGCCCTCTGGCAACCGGGGAGCTGTTTTTT. Its protein is CASSPLATGELFF.

A few counts support this clonotype. The chain links TRBV12-3 or TRBV12-4 to TRBJ2-7; D possibly matches TRBD1 or TRBD2 (6 bases each). V lost 3 bases, J lost 5 bases, and 11 bases lay in between. The CDR3 consists of 13 residues. CDR3 sequence (DNA): TGTGCCAGCAGTTTGGGGGGCCTGGACGAGCAGTACGTC. Its translation is CASSLGGLDEQYV.

The rearrangement uses TRBV3-1 and TRBJ2-2, with TRBD1 matching over 7 bases. Germline CDR1 reads LGHDT; CDR2 reads YNNKEL (reference sequence). The J segment lost 9 bases and the V segment lost 5 bases, leaving 3 bases of the junction unmatched. The CDR3 sequence is 12 residues long. In nucleotides, the CDR3 is TGTGCCAGCAGCACAGGGGCCCGGGAGCTGTTTTTT. Its protein is CASSTGARELFF.

This clonotype turned up a few times. The DNA for the CDR3 is TGCGCCAGCAGCTTGGAGGGCAGAAAAAACATTCAGTACTTC. Protein product: CASSLEGRKNIQYF. The gene calls are TRBV5-1 and TRBJ2-4; D unresolved. CDR3 length equals 14 residues. Germline lookup yields CDR1 SGHRS and CDR2 YFSETQ. V lost 0 bases to trimming and J lost 4 bases, with 8 bases between them.

This clonotype has just a few counts. The gene calls are TRBV5-1 and TRBJ2-6; 7 bases agree with TRBD1. This CDR3 region has 15 residues. The J segment lost 2 bases and the V segment lost 6 bases, leaving 5 bases of the junction unmatched. CDR1 and CDR2 from the germline V gene are SGHRS and YFSETQ. DNA of the CDR3: TGCGCCAGCACTAAACAGGGGACTGGGGCCAACGTCCTGACTTTC. Amino acids: CASTKQGTGANVLTF.

This clonotype was counted ten times or more. The V and J genes are TRBV20-1 and TRBJ2-7; D gene uncertain. CDR1 and CDR2 (germline): DFQATT, SNEGSKA (reference sequence). Trimming left V 3 bases short and J 5 bases short, with 11 bases between. CDR3 size: 12 residues. The CDR3 here is CSASSSGHEQYF. The CDR3 bases are TGCAGTGCTAGTTCGTCCGGCCACGAGCAGTACTTC.

The gene calls are TRBV4-3 and TRBJ2-1; 7 positions agree with TRBD2. The CDR3 consists of 17 residues. Germline V gives CDR1 LGHNA, CDR2 YSLEER. V lost 0 bases to trimming and J lost 2 bases; unmatched junction nucleotides: 7. CDR3 in amino acids: CASSQDWPAGTYNEQFF. Written as DNA, the CDR3 is TGCGCCAGCAGCCAAGATTGGCCAGCGGGGACCTACAATGAGCAGTTCTTC.

This clonotype was seen ten or more times. The chain recombines TRBV5-1 with TRBJ2-1; TRBD2 aligns across 11 bases. Germline V gene lookup returns CDR1 SGHRS and CDR2 YFSETQ. CDR3 size: 15 residues. The V and J ends lost 6 bases and 5 bases, in that order; junction bases with no gene match: 7. CDR3 amino acids: CASNPLAGGDNEQFF. Written as DNA, the CDR3 is TGCGCCAGCAATCCTCTAGCGGGGGGCGACAATGAGCAGTTCTTC. Full variable domain (remainder filled in from reference TRBV5-1 and TRBJ2-1): KAGVTQTPRYLIKTRGQQVTLSCSPISGHRSVSWYQQTPGQGLQFLFEYFSETQRNKGNFPGRFSGRQFSNSRSEMNVSTLELGDSALYLCASNPLAGGDNEQFFGPGTRLTVL.

This clonotype has more than one count but fewer than ten. The chain joins TRBV12-3 or TRBV12-4 to TRBJ1-1, with 7 nucleotides matching TRBD1. The CDR3 sequence is 14 residues long. V shed 6 bases, J shed 1 base, and the junction held 5 bases outside the gene matches. The CDR3 loop is CASRRQGRNTEAFF. In DNA, the CDR3 is TGTGCCAGCAGGAGACAGGGCCGGAACACTGAAGCTTTCTTT.

This clonotype turned up a few times. The rearrangement joins TRBV20-1 to TRBJ2-3; D unresolved. Deletions cut 7 bases from V and 0 bases from J, with 14 bases between. The CDR3 consists of 14 residues. In germline, CDR1 is DFQATT, CDR2 SNEGSKA (reference sequence). CDR3: CSGGVDTSTDTQYF. DNA of the CDR3: TGCAGTGGGGGTGTGGATACTAGCACAGATACGCAGTATTTT.

The gene calls are TRBV7-6 and TRBJ2-1; the match to TRBD1 covers 9 bases. The CDR3 is 13 residues long. Trimming cost V 4 bases and J 7 bases; bases outside gene matches: 2. Looked up from germline, CDR1 is SGHVS and CDR2 is FNYEAQ. The CDR3 DNA is TGTGCCAGCAGCTCTGGGACAGGGAATGAGCAGTTCTTC. Amino acids: CASSSGTGNEQFF.

The V and J genes are TRBV6-6 and TRBJ1-1; the D is unclear. Germline CDR1 and CDR2: MNHNY and SVGAGI (reference sequence). V lost 8 bases and J lost 1, with 11 bases in between. CDR3 length: 13 amino acids. The CDR3, as DNA: TGTGCCAGCTCTGGGGTTTGGAACACTGAAGCTTTCTTT. It yields the protein CASSGVWNTEAFF.

This clonotype was seen only a few times. This chain connects TRBV19 to TRBJ1-5; D is uncertain. V shed 1 base and J shed 6 bases, with 10 bases lying between them. CDR3 length: 14 amino acids. The germline V gene has CDR1 LNHDA and CDR2 SQIVND (reference sequence). CDR3 coding DNA: TGTGCCAGTAGTATAGGGCAGTTGGGTCAGCCCCAGCATTTT. The encoded protein is CASSIGQLGQPQHF.

This clonotype occurred many times. V and J are TRBV7-9 and TRBJ2-5, with 9 positions matching TRBD1. The CDR3 consists of 14 residues. With V trimmed by 4 bases and J by 4 bases, 4 bases remained unmatched. CDR1 and CDR2 (germline): SEHNR, FQNEAQ (reference sequence). The CDR3 spells CASSSRDRVETQYF. The CDR3 region has the DNA TGTGCCAGCAGCTCCCGGGACAGGGTAGAGACCCAGTACTTC.

This clonotype was detected ten times or more. The rearrangement links TRBV6-2 or TRBV6-3 to TRBJ1-5; no clear D gene. CDR3 length: 14 amino acids. From germline, CDR1 is MNHEY and CDR2 SVGEGT. The V gene lost 0 bases and the J gene lost 4 bases, with 7 bases spanning the gap. As DNA, the CDR3 is TGTGCCAGCAGTTACTCTGGCAGTAATCAGCCCCAGCATTTT. It encodes CASSYSGSNQPQHF.